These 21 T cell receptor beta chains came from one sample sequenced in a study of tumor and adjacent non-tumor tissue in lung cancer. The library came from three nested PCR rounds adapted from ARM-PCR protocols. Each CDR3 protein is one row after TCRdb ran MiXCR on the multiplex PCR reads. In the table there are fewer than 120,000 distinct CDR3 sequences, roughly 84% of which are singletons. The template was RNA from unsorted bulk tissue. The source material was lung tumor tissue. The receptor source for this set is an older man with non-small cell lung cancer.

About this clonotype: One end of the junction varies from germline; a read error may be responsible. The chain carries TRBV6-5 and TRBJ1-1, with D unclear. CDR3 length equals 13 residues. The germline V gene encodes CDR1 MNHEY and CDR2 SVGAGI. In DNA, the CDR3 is TGTGTCAGCAGTTACTCGGCAGTCACTGAAGCTTTCTTT. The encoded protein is CVSSYSAVTEAFF.

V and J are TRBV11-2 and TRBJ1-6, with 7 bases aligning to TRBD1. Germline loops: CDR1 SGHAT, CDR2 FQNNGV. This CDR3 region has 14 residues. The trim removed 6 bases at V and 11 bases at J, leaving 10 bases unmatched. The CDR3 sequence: CASSKTGRYTPLHF. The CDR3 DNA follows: TGTGCCAGCAGTAAGACAGGGAGGTATACACCCCTCCACTTT.

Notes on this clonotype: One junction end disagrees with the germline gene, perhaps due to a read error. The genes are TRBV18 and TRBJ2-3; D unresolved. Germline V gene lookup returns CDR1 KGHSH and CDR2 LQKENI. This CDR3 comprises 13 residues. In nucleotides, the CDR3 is TGTGCCACCTCCCGCGACATCACAGATACGCAGAATTTT. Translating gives CATSRDITDTQNF.

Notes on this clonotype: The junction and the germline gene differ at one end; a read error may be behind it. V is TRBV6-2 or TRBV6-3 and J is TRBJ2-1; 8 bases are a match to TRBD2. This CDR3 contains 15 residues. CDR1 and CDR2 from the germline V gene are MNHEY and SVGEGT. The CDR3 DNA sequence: TGTGACAGCAGTCCGGGACTAGGCAATACCAAAGAGCAGCTCTTC. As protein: CDSSPGLGNTKEQLF.

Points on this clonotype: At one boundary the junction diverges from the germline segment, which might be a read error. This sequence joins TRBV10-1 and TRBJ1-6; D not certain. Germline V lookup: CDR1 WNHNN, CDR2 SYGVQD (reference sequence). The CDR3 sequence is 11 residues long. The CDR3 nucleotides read TGCGCCACCAGGACCTACTCACCCCTCCGCTTT. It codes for CATRTYSPLRF.

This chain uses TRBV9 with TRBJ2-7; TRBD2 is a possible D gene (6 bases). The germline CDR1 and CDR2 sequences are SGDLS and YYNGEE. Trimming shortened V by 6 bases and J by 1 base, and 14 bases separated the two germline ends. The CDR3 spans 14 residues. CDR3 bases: TGTGCCAGCAACGTCGGGACTGGATCCTACGAGCAGTACTTC. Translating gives CASNVGTGSYEQYF.

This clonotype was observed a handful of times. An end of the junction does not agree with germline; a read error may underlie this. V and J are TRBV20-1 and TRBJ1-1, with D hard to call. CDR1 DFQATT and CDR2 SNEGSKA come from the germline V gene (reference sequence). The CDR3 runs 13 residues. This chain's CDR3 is CNARDGMNTEAFF. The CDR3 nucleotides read TGCAATGCTAGAGACGGAATGAACACTGAAGCTTTCTTT.

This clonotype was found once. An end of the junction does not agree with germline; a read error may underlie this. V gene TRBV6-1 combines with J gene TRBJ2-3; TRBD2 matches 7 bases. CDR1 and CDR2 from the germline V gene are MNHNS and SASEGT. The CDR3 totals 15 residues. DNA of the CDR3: TGTGCCAGCAGTACTCCCGGGGGGAGCACCGATATGCAGTATTTT. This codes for CASSTPGGSTDMQYF.

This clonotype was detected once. CDR3 sequence reads: CASSYSIGGTRASSQPQHF. Written as DNA, the CDR3 is TGTGCCAGCAGTTACTCGATTGGGGGTACAAGAGCGAGCAGTCAACCCCAGCATTTT. This rearrangement joins TRBV6-2 or TRBV6-3 to TRBJ1-5; tentatively, D is TRBD1 (5 bases). CDR3 length: 19 residues. The V end was cut by 0 bases, the J end by 10 bases, with 28 bases between. CDR1 MNHEY and CDR2 SVGEGT come from the germline V gene.

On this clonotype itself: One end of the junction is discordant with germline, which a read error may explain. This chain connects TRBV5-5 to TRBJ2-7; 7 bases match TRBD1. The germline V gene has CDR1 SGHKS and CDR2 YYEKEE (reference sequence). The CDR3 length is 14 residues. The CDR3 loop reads CASSRGQRFDEQYF. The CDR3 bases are TGTGCCAGCAGCCGGGGACAGAGGTTCGACGAGCAGTATTTC.

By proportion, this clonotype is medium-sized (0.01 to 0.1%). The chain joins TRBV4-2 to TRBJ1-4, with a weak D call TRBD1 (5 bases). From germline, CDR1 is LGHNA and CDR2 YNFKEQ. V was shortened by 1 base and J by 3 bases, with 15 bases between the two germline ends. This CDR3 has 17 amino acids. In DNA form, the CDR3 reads TGTGCCAGCAGCCAAGTACCGTTGGGGGTAGCTAATGAAAAACTGTTTTTT. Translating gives CASSQVPLGVANEKLFF.

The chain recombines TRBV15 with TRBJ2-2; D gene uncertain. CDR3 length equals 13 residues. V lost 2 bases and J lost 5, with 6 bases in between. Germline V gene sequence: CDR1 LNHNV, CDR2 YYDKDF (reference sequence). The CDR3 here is CATSRQRTGELFF. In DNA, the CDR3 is TGTGCCACCAGCAGACAGCGAACCGGGGAGCTGTTTTTT.

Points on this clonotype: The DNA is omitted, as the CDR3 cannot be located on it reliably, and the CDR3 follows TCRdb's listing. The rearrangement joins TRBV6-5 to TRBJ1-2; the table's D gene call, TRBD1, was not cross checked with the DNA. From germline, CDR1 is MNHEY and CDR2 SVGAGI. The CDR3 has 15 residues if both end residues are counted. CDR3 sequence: CVSSYWPGGHYGCTF.

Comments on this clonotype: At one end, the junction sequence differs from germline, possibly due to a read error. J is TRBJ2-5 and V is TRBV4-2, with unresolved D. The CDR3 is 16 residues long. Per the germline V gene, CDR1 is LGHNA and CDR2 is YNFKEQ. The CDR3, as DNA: TGTGCCAGCAGCCAAGGAGCAGAGACCTATGCGGAGACCCGGTACTTC. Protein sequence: CASSQGAETYAETRYF.

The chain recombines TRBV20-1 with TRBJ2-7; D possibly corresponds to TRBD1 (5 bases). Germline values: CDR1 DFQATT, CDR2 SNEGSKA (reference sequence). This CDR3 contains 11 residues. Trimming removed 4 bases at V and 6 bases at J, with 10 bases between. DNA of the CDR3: TGCAGTGCTACCGCGACAGTCGAGCAGTACTTC. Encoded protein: CSATATVEQYF.

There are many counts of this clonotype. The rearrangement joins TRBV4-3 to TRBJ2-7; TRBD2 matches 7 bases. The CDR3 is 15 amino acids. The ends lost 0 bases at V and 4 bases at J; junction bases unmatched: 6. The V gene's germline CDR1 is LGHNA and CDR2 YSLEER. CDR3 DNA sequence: TGCGCCAGCAGCCAAGACCGGGACTATGGATACGAGCAGTACTTC. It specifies CASSQDRDYGYEQYF.

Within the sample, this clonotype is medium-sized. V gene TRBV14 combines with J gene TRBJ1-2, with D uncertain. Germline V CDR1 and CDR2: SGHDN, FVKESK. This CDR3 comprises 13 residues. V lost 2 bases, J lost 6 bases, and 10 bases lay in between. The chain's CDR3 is CASSQTYLDGYTF. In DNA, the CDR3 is TGTGCCAGCAGCCAAACATATTTAGATGGCTACACCTTC.

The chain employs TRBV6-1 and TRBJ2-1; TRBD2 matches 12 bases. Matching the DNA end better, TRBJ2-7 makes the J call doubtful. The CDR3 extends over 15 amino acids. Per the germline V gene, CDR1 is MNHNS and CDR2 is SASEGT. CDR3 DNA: TGTGCCAGTAGTAGACTAGCGGGGGAATACAATGAGCAGTACTTC. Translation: CASSRLAGEYNEQYF.

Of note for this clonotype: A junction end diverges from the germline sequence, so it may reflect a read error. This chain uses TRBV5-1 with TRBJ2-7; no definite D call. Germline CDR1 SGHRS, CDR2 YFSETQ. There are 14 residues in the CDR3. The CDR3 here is CANSLDVSTYELYF. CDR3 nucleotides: TGCGCCAACAGCTTGGACGTATCGACTTACGAGCTGTACTTC. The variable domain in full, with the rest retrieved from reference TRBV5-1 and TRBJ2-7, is KAGVTQTPRYLIKTRGQQVTLSCSPISGHRSVSWYQQTPGQGLQFLFEYFSETQRNKGNFPGRFSGRQFSNSRSEMNVSTLELGDSALYLCANSLDVSTYELYFGPGTRLTVT.

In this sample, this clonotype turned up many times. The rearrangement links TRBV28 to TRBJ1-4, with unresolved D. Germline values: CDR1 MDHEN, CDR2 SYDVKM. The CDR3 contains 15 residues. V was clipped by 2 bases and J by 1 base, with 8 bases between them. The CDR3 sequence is CASSLLGLTNEKLFF. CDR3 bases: TGTGCCAGCAGTTTACTCGGATTAACTAATGAAAAACTGTTTTTT.

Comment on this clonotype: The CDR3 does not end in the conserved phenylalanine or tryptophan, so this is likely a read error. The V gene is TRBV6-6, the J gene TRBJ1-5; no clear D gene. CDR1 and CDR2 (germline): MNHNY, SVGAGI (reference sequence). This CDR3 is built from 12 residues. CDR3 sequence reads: CVSGYGNQPQHY. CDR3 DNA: TGTGTCAGCGGTTACGGGAATCAGCCCCAGCATTAT.